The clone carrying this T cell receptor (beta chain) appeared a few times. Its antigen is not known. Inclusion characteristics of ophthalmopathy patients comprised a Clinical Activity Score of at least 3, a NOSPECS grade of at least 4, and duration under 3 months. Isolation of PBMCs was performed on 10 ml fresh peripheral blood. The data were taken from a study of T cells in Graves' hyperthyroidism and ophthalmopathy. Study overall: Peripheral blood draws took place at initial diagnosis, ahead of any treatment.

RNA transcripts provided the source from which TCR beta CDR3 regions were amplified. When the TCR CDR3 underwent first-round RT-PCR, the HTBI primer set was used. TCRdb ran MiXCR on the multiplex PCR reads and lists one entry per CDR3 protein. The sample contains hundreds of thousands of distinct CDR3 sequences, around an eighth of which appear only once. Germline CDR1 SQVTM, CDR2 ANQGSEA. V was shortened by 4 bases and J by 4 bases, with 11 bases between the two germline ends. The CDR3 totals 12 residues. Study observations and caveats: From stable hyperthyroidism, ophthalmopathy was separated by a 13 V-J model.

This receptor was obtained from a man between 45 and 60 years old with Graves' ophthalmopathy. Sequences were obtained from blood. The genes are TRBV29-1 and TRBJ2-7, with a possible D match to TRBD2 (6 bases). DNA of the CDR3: TGCAGCGTTGCGGGGGTTTTTTACGAGCAGTACTTC. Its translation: CSVAGVFYEQYF.